This T cell receptor (beta chain) was profiled in a study of T cell responses to AZD1222 COVID-19 vaccine. Findings and limits, study-wide: Along spike, vaccine-associated CD4 TCRs were found throughout, with dominance at 160-218 and 743-854. Per reports, nearly half of all spike-specific TCRs target regions that are unmutated in variants.

The CDR3 is 16 residues long. CDR1 is MNHEY and CDR2 is SVGEGT in the germline V gene. V gave up 0 bases and J gave up 3 bases; unmatched junction bases: 4. On this clone itself: The antigen remains unidentified.

Produced via immunoSEQ multiplex PCR; TCRdb's table is partial and in-frame only. The profile shows some 190,000 clones, 80% to 95% of them singletons. The specimen comprised peripheral blood, sampled 28 days after the second AZD1222 dose. The V gene is TRBV6-2 or TRBV6-3, the J gene TRBJ2-5; 10 nucleotides agree with TRBD1. The sequence derives from an adult who received the AZD1222 COVID-19 vaccine. As DNA, the CDR3 is TGTGCCAGCAGTTACTCGCAAGGGACAGGGGAAGAGACCCAGTACTTC. Translation: CASSYSQGTGEETQYF.